A single sample is the source of the 8 T cell receptor beta chains below, sequenced in a study of cytomegalovirus exposure and HLA in healthy donors. PCR used 60 Vbeta primers and 13 Jbeta primers. Some clones are missing from TCRdb's copy, which holds only in-frame ones; the method was immunoSEQ multiplex PCR. Found here are about 140,000 clones, under 80% of them singletons; the top ten hold about 10%. What was sequenced was PBMCs. All receptors come from a woman in her 50s in good health and CMV-seropositive.

This clone has a single count. CDR3 residues: CASSSRDQETQYF. CDR3 coding DNA: TGTGCCAGCAGCTCCCGGGACCAAGAGACCCAGTACTTC. The chain joins TRBV7-2 to TRBJ2-5; D is unclear. The ends were cut back, 4 bases at V and 0 bases at J, with 6 bases in the middle. The germline V gene encodes CDR1 SGHTA and CDR2 FQGNSA. The CDR3 spans 13 residues. Full variable domain (rest looked up from reference TRBV7-2 and TRBJ2-5): GAGVSQSPSNKVTEKGKDVELRCDPISGHTALYWYRQSLGQGLEFLIYFQGNSAPDKSGLPSDRFSAERTGGSVSTLTIQRTQQEDSAVYLCASSSRDQETQYFGPGTRLLVL.

The chain couples TRBV27 to TRBJ1-1, with a tentative D call TRBD1 (5 bases). The ends were cut back, 4 bases at V and 0 bases at J, with 15 bases in the middle. CDR1 and CDR2 from the germline V gene are MNHEY and SMNVEV (reference sequence). CDR3 length: 16 amino acids. The CDR3 nucleotides are TGTGCCAGCAGTTCAGGGCCGAGAACATTGAACACTGAAGCTTTCTTT. The encoded protein is CASSSGPRTLNTEAFF.

The genes are TRBV19 and TRBJ1-4; 9 positions agree with TRBD1. The CDR3 length is 19 residues. Germline assignment: CDR1 LNHDA and CDR2 SQIVND (reference sequence). V shed 4 bases and J 8 bases; nucleotides not matched to a gene: 20. The CDR3 protein is CASSTWESGTGMTGEKLFF. In nucleotides, the CDR3 is TGTGCCAGTAGTACGTGGGAGTCCGGGACAGGGATGACAGGGGAAAAACTGTTTTTT.

This clone was seen a few times. This chain connects TRBV7-9 to TRBJ1-1, with a weak D call TRBD1 (6 bases). Trimming removed 5 bases at V and 5 bases at J, with 9 bases between. This CDR3 is built from 12 residues. The germline CDR1 and CDR2 sequences are SEHNR and FQNEAQ (reference sequence). The CDR3 loop reads CASSLTGTEAFF. The DNA of the CDR3 is TGTGCCAGCAGCCTAACAGGGACTGAAGCTTTCTTT.

The J gene is TRBJ2-1, the V gene TRBV6-1, with a tentative D call TRBD2 (5 bases). The CDR3 has 13 amino acids. V dropped 2 bases and J dropped 10 bases, with 12 bases sitting between them. Germline lookup yields CDR1 MNHNS and CDR2 SASEGT. DNA for the CDR3: TGTGCCAGCAGTGAATGGGAGCGCGCGGAGCAGTTCTTC. Residues: CASSEWERAEQFF.

This chain connects TRBV13 to TRBJ2-1; D might be TRBD2 (7 bases). The CDR3 runs 15 residues. The V gene lost 4 bases and the J gene lost 2 bases, with 12 bases spanning the gap. The germline gives CDR1 PRHDT, CDR2 FYEKMQ (reference sequence). CDR3 nucleotide sequence: TGTGCCAGCAGCTCCGTCGGGGGGCCCTACAATGAGCAGTTCTTC. Encoded protein: CASSSVGGPYNEQFF.

In this sample, this clone turned up a few times. J is TRBJ2-2 and V is TRBV9; no firm D call. Deletions cut 3 bases from V and 4 bases from J, with 10 bases between. Looked up from germline, CDR1 is SGDLS and CDR2 is YYNGEE. The CDR3 totals 14 residues. DNA of the CDR3: TGTGCCAGCAGCGCCGACTCGTTCACCGGGGAGCTGTTTTTT. It encodes CASSADSFTGELFF.

J is TRBJ2-1 and V is TRBV7-9; tentative D call: TRBD2 (5 bases). The germline V gene has CDR1 SEHNR and CDR2 FQNEAQ (reference sequence). Trimming cost V 5 bases and J 7 bases, with 15 bases left between them. The CDR3 extends over 14 amino acids. CDR3 coding DNA: TGTGCCAGCAGCCCGGTTGGATGGAGGAATGAGCAGTTCTTC. It specifies CASSPVGWRNEQFF.